The clone carrying this TCR beta chain was seen at least ten times. This sample was included in a study of T cells after yellow fever vaccination. The germline CDR1 and CDR2 sequences are MDHEN and SYDVKM. The germline V and J ends were trimmed by 3 bases and 3 bases, with 9 bases remaining between them. This CDR3 region has 13 residues. TCRdb reprocessed the 5' RACE reads with MiXCR, giving one entry per CDR3 protein. In the table there are about 25,000 distinct CDR3 sequences, 5.5% of which are singletons. The sequence was collected from a man between 25 and 39 years old who received the YFV17D yellow fever vaccine. The sample in question was PBMCs, either bulk or a sorted T-cell subset (CD4+, CD8+, memory, or dextramer-sorted; not recorded which), obtained 15 days after the yellow fever booster vaccination. The chain uses TRBV28 and TRBJ2-7, with D hard to call. The CDR3 loop is CASSFQKIYEQYF. CDR3 bases: TGTGCCAGCAGTTTCCAAAAGATCTACGAGCAGTACTTC. The full variable domain, with the rest looked up from reference TRBV28 and TRBJ2-7, is DVKVTQSSRYLVKRTGEKVFLECVQDMDHENMFWYRQDPGLGLRLIYFSYDVKMKEKGDIPEGYSVSREKKERFSLILESASTNQTSMYLCASSFQKIYEQYFGPGTRLTVT.